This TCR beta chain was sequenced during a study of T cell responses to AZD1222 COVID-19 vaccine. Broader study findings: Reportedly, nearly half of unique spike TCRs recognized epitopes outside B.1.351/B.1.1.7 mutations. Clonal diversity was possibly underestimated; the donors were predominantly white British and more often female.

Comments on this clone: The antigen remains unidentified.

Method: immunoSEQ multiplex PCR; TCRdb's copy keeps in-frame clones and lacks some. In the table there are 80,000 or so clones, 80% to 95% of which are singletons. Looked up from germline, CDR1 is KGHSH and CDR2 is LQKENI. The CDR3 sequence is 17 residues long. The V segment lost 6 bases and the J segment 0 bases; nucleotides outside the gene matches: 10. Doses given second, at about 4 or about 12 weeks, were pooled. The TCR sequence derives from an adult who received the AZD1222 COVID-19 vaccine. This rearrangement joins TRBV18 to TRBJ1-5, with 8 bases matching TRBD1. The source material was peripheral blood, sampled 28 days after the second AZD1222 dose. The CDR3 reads CASSPDRGTGSNQPQHF. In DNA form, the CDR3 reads TGTGCCAGCTCCCCTGACAGGGGAACAGGTAGCAATCAGCCCCAGCATTTT.